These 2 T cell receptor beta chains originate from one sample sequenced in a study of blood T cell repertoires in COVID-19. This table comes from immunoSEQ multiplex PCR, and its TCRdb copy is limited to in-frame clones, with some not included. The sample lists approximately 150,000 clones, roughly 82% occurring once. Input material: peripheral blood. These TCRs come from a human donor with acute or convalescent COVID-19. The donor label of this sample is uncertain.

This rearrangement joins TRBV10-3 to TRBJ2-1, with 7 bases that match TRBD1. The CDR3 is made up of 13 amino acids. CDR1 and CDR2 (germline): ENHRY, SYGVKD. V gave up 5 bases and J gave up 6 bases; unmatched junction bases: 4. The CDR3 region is CAISLGQINEQFF. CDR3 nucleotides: TGTGCCATCAGTTTGGGACAGATCAATGAGCAGTTCTTC.

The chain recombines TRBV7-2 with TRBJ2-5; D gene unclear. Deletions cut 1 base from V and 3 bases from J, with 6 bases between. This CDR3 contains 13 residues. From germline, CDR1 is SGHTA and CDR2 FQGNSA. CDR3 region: CASSLVREETQYF. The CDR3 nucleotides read TGTGCCAGCAGCTTAGTTCGGGAAGAGACCCAGTACTTC.